The rows below give T cell receptor beta chains drawn from one sample of a study of regulatory T cells in long-lasting Graves disease. MiXCR was run by TCRdb on the multiplex PCR reads, yielding one entry per CDR3 protein. The profile shows approximately 380,000 distinct CDR3 sequences, less than 25% of them singletons. Sequencing used peripheral blood mononuclear cells (PBMCs), obtained when the disease was refractory, from a patient treated with antithyroid drugs. The receptors here all came from a female donor with Graves disease. Each CDR3 is given with its conserved first and last residue. The order of the fields is D gene, V gene, clone size, J gene, CDR3 DNA, CDR3 protein. The D gene is left open where the match is weak. Not every row has a clone size; where given, it reads once, few, many or a size class.

.	TRBV11-2	few	TRBJ2-5	TGTGCCAGCAGCTTGATGGGGGGAACGGAAGAGACCCAGTACTTC	CASSLMGGTEETQYF
.	TRBV28	few	TRBJ1-5	TGTGCCAGCAGTTTATCGGGAGGGGGGATCATCTATCAGCCCCAGCATTTT	CASSLSGGGIIYQPQHF
.	TRBV10-2	few	TRBJ2-7	TGCGCCAGCGAGGGCGAAACCTACGAGCAGTACTTC	CASEGETYEQYF
.	TRBV7-9	many	TRBJ2-5	TGTGCCAGCAGCTTGGCGAGTGGGCTGGAGACCCAGTACTTC	CASSLASGLETQYF
TRBD1	TRBV20-1	few	TRBJ2-7	TGCAGTGCTATCAAACCGGGACAGAGTCCCTACGAGCAGTACTTC	CSAIKPGQSPYEQYF
.	TRBV7-2	.	TRBJ2-6	TGTGCCAGCAGCGTATTCTCTGGAGCCAACGTCCTGACTTTC	CASSVFSGANVLTF
TRBD2	TRBV28	many	TRBJ2-7	TGTGCCAGCAGTTTACCAATAGCGGGAGGCGAGCAGTACTTC	CASSLPIAGGEQYF
TRBD2	TRBV4-1	few	TRBJ2-7	TGCGCCAGCAGCCGAGCCTCCGGGGGGGACCCCTACGAGCAGTACTTC	CASSRASGGDPYEQYF
.	TRBV6-2/TRBV6-3	.	TRBJ1-1	TGTGCCAGCAGTTACACCGAAATGAACACTGAAGCTTTCTTT	CASSYTEMNTEAFF
.	TRBV27	many	TRBJ2-7	TGTGCCAGCAGTTTAGGAACCAAATACGAGCAGTACTTC	CASSLGTKYEQYF
.	TRBV5-1	.	TRBJ1-2	TGCGCCAGCAGACCTCTTACAGGACTTTGGGGCTACACCTTC	CASRPLTGLWGYTF
TRBD1	TRBV12-3/TRBV12-4	.	TRBJ2-3	TGTGCCAGCAGTATCGATGGACAGGGGCGGACAGATACGCAGTATTTT	CASSIDGQGRTDTQYF
TRBD1	TRBV30	few	TRBJ1-1	TGTGCCTGGAAGCAGGGACAGTTTGAAGCTTTCTTT	CAWKQGQFEAFF
TRBD2	TRBV20-1	.	TRBJ2-7	TGCAGTGCTAGAGATCCCGGGACTAGCGCTTCTTACGAGCAGTACTTC	CSARDPGTSASYEQYF
.	TRBV6-1	many	TRBJ1-2	TGTGCCAGCACCATGCTCTCCTCAAACGGCTATGGCTACACCTTC	CASTMLSSNGYGYTF
TRBD1	TRBV7-2	many	TRBJ2-5	TGTGCCAGCAGCCTGACGACAGGGGGTGTACAAGAGACCCAGTACTTC	CASSLTTGGVQETQYF
TRBD1	TRBV6-1	many	TRBJ1-2	TGTGCCAGCAGCTCAAACAGGGGACTAAAGAACTATGGCTACACCTTC	CASSSNRGLKNYGYTF
.	TRBV19	many	TRBJ1-1	TGTGCCAGTAAGACAGGTCGCAAAGCTTTCTTT	CASKTGRKAFF
.	TRBV7-2	many	TRBJ1-2	TGTGCCAGCAGCTTAGGGCAGGGGCGGTATGGCTACACCTTC	CASSLGQGRYGYTF
TRBD1	TRBV7-2	many	TRBJ2-7	TGTGCCAGCAGCTTATCTGGGACAGGGTTCTACGAGCAGTACTTC	CASSLSGTGFYEQYF
.	TRBV3-1	.	TRBJ2-5	TGTGCCAGCAGCTTTGCCAGGGTAGAGACCCAGTACTTC	CASSFARVETQYF
.	TRBV19	.	TRBJ2-7	TGTGCCAGTAGTATCGGGGTAGCCTACGAGCAGTACTTC	CASSIGVAYEQYF
.	TRBV20-1	.	TRBJ2-5	TGCAGTGCTAATCTGGGGGGATACCAAGAGACCCAGTACTTC	CSANLGGYQETQYF
.	TRBV7-2	many	TRBJ2-7	TGTGCCAGCAGCTCATCCGGGGGACCGCGCAATCCTTACGAGCAGTACTTC	CASSSSGGPRNPYEQYF
.	TRBV30	many	TRBJ1-1	TGTGCCTGGAGCCCCATGAACACTGAAGCTTTCTTT	CAWSPMNTEAFF
TRBD1	TRBV5-1	many	TRBJ2-5	TGCGCCAGCAGCTTGGATTCGGGACAGCAAGAGACCCAGTACTTC	CASSLDSGQQETQYF
.	TRBV11-2	.	TRBJ2-2	TGTGCCAGCAGTCCGACCGACCAGCGAGGCACCGGGGAGCTGTTTTTT	CASSPTDQRGTGELFF
.	TRBV7-2	.	TRBJ1-2	TGTGCCAGCAGCTTAGGGACGCCCGGGGCCAGATATGGCTACACCTTC	CASSLGTPGARYGYTF
.	TRBV24-1	.	TRBJ2-7	TGTGCCACCAGCATTACAGGGTATCGGTCCTACGAGCAGTACTTC	CATSITGYRSYEQYF
.	TRBV10-2	few	TRBJ2-7	TGCGCCAGCAGTGAAGGGTTTGCGGATAGCTCCTACGAGCAGTACTTC	CASSEGFADSSYEQYF
TRBD2	TRBV4-1	.	TRBJ2-7	TGCGCCAGCAGCCAGGAGGCGGGGGGCTACGAGCAGTACTTC	CASSQEAGGYEQYF
.	TRBV20-1	.	TRBJ2-3	TGCAGTGCTACCACGGCGGGAACAGGAGATACGCAGTATTTT	CSATTAGTGDTQYF
TRBD2	TRBV24-1	.	TRBJ2-1	TGTGCCACCAGTGCACCTAGCGGGGGCAATGAGCAGTTCTTC	CATSAPSGGNEQFF
TRBD2	TRBV11-3	once	TRBJ2-7	TGTGCCAGCAGCCCGCGTAGCGGGGGGGGGAGATACGAGCAGTACTTC	CASSPRSGGGRYEQYF
.	TRBV7-9	.	TRBJ2-2	TGTGCCAGCAGCCCCCGGGGGATTGGGACCGGGGAGCTGTTTTTT	CASSPRGIGTGELFF
.	TRBV30	few	TRBJ2-7	TGTGCCTGGAAGATGGGCCCCTACGAGCAGTACTTC	CAWKMGPYEQYF
.	TRBV4-2	few	TRBJ1-4	TGTGCCAGCAGCCAAGTCGGAGGGGCAGATGAAAAACTGTTTTTT	CASSQVGGADEKLFF
TRBD1	TRBV19	.	TRBJ2-7	TGTGCCAGCTGCAGGACAGGGGTTTACGAGCAGTACTTC	CASCRTGVYEQYF
TRBD2	TRBV7-9	.	TRBJ2-5	TGTGCCAGCAGTACAACTAGCGGGAGTCGGGCGGGGGCCCAGTACTTC	CASSTTSGSRAGAQYF
TRBD2	TRBV28	many	TRBJ2-7	TGTGCCAGCAGACCGGCGGGAGAGGTCTACGAGCAGTACTTC	CASRPAGEVYEQYF
.	TRBV7-9	.	TRBJ2-5	TGTGCCAGCAGCTTAGAAGGAGGGCGTCCCCAGTACTTC	CASSLEGGRPQYF
TRBD2	TRBV19	few	TRBJ2-2	TGTGCCAGTAGTATCGGACTAGTGGCAGACACCGGGGAGCTGTTTTTT	CASSIGLVADTGELFF
.	TRBV6-1	many	TRBJ2-7	TGTGCCAGCAGTGTCTTTTACGAGCAGTACTTC	CASSVFYEQYF
.	TRBV30	few	TRBJ2-3	TGTGCCTGGGTGCTACGAGATACGCAGTATTTT	CAWVLRDTQYF
TRBD2	TRBV29-1	few	TRBJ2-7	TGCAGCGTTGCTTGGGCTAGCGGGTTCTACGAGCAGTACTTC	CSVAWASGFYEQYF
.	TRBV3-1	many	TRBJ1-1	TGTGCCAGCAGCCAAGATATGGGGGATTCCGCTTTCTTT	CASSQDMGDSAFF
TRBD1	TRBV28	many	TRBJ1-6	TGTGCCAGCAGTCCCGGGACAGGGGGATCACCCCTCCACTTT	CASSPGTGGSPLHF
.	TRBV6-4	.	TRBJ2-2	TGTGCCAGCAGTTACGTGGTTTCCGGGGAGCTGTTTTTT	CASSYVVSGELFF
TRBD1	TRBV7-9	many	TRBJ2-7	TGTGCCAGCAGCTGGGACAGGGAAACCCACGAGCAGTACTTC	CASSWDRETHEQYF
TRBD1	TRBV20-1	.	TRBJ2-7	TGCAGTGCTAGTCGGGCAGGGGGCTTGCACGAGCAGTACTTC	CSASRAGGLHEQYF
TRBD2	TRBV6-2/TRBV6-3	few	TRBJ2-3	TGTGCCAGCAGATCCCCCTCTAGCGGGCGCACAGATACGCAGTATTTT	CASRSPSSGRTDTQYF
.	TRBV19	.	TRBJ1-1	TGTGCCAGTAGTATAATTTCCGGGTCTCCGAGCAAAGCTTTCTTT	CASSIISGSPSKAFF
.	TRBV28	many	TRBJ2-7	TGTGCCAGCAGCACCACAGGCGAGCAGTACTTC	CASSTTGEQYF
.	TRBV4-1	.	TRBJ2-3	TGCGCCAGCAGCCCCGCCACCACGCACTCCACAGATACGCAGTATTTT	CASSPATTHSTDTQYF